Detailed here is one T cell receptor beta chain. Other DNA sequences of this sample code for an identical CDR3. This record comes from a study of CD8+ T cells in alopecia areata. Once RNA had been extracted, it was reverse transcribed into cDNA to act as the sequencing template. The method was immunoSEQ multiplex PCR; TCRdb's version includes in-frame clones alone and lacks a portion of them. The sample lists more than 110,000 clones; 80% to 90% were seen once. V lost 4 bases and J lost 12, with 19 bases in between. The length of the CDR3 is 13 residues. Per the germline V gene, CDR1 is SQVTM and CDR2 is ANQGSEA. The treatment is: oral pan-JAK inhibitor, 5-10 mg twice daily.

The V gene is TRBV29-1, the J gene TRBJ2-1; D gene unclear. The input for sequencing was CD8+ T cells sorted from blood, taken at week 4, from a patient treated with tofacitinib. This TCR was recovered from a human donor with alopecia areata. The chain's CDR3 is CSVVTTQPRRQFF. The CDR3 DNA reads TGCAGCGTTGTTACGACACAGCCTAGACGGCAGTTCTTC.